The rows below give T cell receptor beta chains drawn from one sample of a study of CD8+ T cells in alopecia areata. Sequenced by immunoSEQ multiplex PCR; TCRdb stores in-frame clones only, minus some. The table records 250,000 to 350,000 clones, about 62% of them present only once. This sample comprised CD4+ T cells sorted from blood, obtained around week 54, from a patient treated with tofacitinib. The receptors derive from a human donor with alopecia areata. The CDR3 runs from the conserved cysteine through the conserved F or W. Each record gives: V gene, clone size, J gene, D gene, CDR3 protein, CDR3 DNA. A D gene is named only where the DNA matches it firmly. Clone size, where shown, is once, few, many, or a class for clones that have expanded.

>TRBV29-1|-|TRBJ2-1|TRBD1
CSARQGATEQFF
TGCAGCGCTCGACAGGGGGCTACTGAGCAGTTCTTC
>TRBV7-8|-|TRBJ2-7|TRBD2
CASSYRRTSGYEQYF
TGTGCCAGCAGCTATAGAAGGACTAGCGGGTACGAGCAGTACTTC
>TRBV7-8|-|TRBJ2-3|-
CASSLAGRTDTQYF
TGTGCCAGCAGCTTAGCGGGGCGCACAGATACGCAGTATTTT
>TRBV30|-|TRBJ2-1|-
CAWSPGHNEQFF
TGTGCCTGGAGCCCTGGTCACAATGAGCAGTTCTTC
>TRBV7-2|-|TRBJ2-1|-
CASSLPRADNEQFF
TGTGCCAGCAGCCTCCCCCGAGCGGACAATGAGCAGTTCTTC
>TRBV7-2|-|TRBJ2-1|-
CASSFPKGFNEQFF
TGTGCCAGCAGCTTCCCTAAAGGGTTCAATGAGCAGTTCTTC
>TRBV7-2|-|TRBJ2-3|-
CASSPYGSVITDTQYF
TGTGCCAGCAGCCCTTATGGCTCGGTGATAACAGATACGCAGTATTTT
>TRBV15|-|TRBJ2-1|TRBD2
CATSSSSGGPYNEQFF
TGTGCCACCAGCAGTAGTAGCGGGGGGCCCTACAATGAGCAGTTCTTC
>TRBV7-2|-|TRBJ2-3|-
CATRRGADTQYF
TGTGCCACACGAAGGGGGGCAGATACGCAGTATTTT
>TRBV10-3|-|TRBJ2-5|TRBD2
CAASAGGPGETQYF
TGTGCCGCCTCGGCGGGGGGGCCAGGAGAGACCCAGTACTTC
>TRBV4-3|-|TRBJ2-4|TRBD1
CASSQLGGEDIQYF
TGCGCCAGCAGCCAATTAGGGGGCGAGGACATTCAGTACTTC
>TRBV9|-|TRBJ2-3|-
CASSVRGDTPDTQYF
TGTGCCAGCAGCGTAAGAGGGGACACGCCGGATACGCAGTATTTT
>TRBV7-3|-|TRBJ2-2|-
CASSFTRNTGELFF
TGTGCCAGCAGCTTCACAAGGAACACCGGGGAGCTGTTTTTT
>TRBV5-1|-|TRBJ2-5|TRBD1
CASSLGTDRETQYF
TGCGCCAGCAGCCTGGGGACAGACAGGGAGACCCAGTACTTC
>TRBV9|-|TRBJ2-1|-
CASSVVGQNNEQFF
TGTGCCAGCAGCGTAGTAGGACAGAACAATGAGCAGTTCTTC
>TRBV7-2|-|TRBJ2-7|TRBD1
CASSSPTLRGQYEQYF
TGTGCCAGCAGCTCCCCCACCCTTAGGGGGCAATACGAGCAGTACTTC
>TRBV7-8|-|TRBJ2-2|-
CASSPSGGPGELFF
TGTGCCAGCAGCCCCAGTGGGGGACCCGGGGAGCTGTTTTTT
>TRBV7-8|-|TRBJ1-5|-
CASSLERSNQPQHF
TGTGCCAGCAGCTTAGAAAGGAGCAATCAGCCCCAGCATTTT
>TRBV29-1|-|TRBJ2-1|-
CSVVSFGTASSYNEQFF
TGCAGCGTTGTTTCATTTGGGACCGCGAGCTCCTACAATGAGCAGTTCTTC
>TRBV5-1|-|TRBJ2-1|-
CASSSGGISYNEQFF
TGCGCCAGCAGCTCAGGGGGGATCTCCTACAATGAGCAGTTCTTC
>TRBV29-1|-|TRBJ2-2|TRBD2
CSVEPFETSGITGELFF
TGCAGCGTTGAACCCTTTGAGACTAGCGGGATCACCGGGGAGCTGTTTTTT
>TRBV7-9|-|TRBJ2-7|-
CASSLDAAYEQYF
TGTGCCAGCAGCTTAGACGCCGCCTACGAGCAGTACTTC
>TRBV9|-|TRBJ1-1|-
CASSPRGGLPTIGAFF
TGTGCCAGCAGCCCACGGGGGGGCCTCCCGACGATCGGAGCTTTCTTT
>TRBV29-1|-|TRBJ1-3|TRBD1
CSVDGTGGNTIYF
TGCAGCGTTGACGGGACAGGGGGAAACACCATATATTTT
>TRBV29-1|-|TRBJ2-7|TRBD1
CSVRGQGARVEQYF
TGCAGCGTCCGCGGCCAGGGGGCGCGGGTCGAGCAGTACTTC
>TRBV7-2|-|TRBJ1-6|-
CASSLARDLSSYNSPLHF
TGTGCCAGCAGCTTAGCCCGGGACCTGAGCTCCTATAATTCACCCCTCCACTTT
>TRBV6-5|-|TRBJ1-2|-
CASSSQQDFYGYTF
TGTGCCAGCAGTTCACAACAGGACTTCTATGGCTACACCTTC
>TRBV11-3|-|TRBJ2-1|TRBD1
CASSFDRVNEQFF
TGTGCCAGCAGCTTCGACAGGGTTAATGAGCAGTTCTTC
>TRBV2|-|TRBJ1-6|-
CASSKTVLFNSPLHF
TGTGCCAGCAGTAAGACAGTCTTGTTTAATTCACCCCTCCACTTT
>TRBV10-3|-|TRBJ2-5|-
CAISVGLEETQYF
TGTGCCATCAGTGTGGGTCTTGAAGAGACCCAGTACTTC
>TRBV5-4|few|TRBJ1-2|-
CASSLLRNYGYTF
TGTGCCAGCAGCCTTCTGAGAAACTATGGCTACACCTTC
>TRBV29-1|-|TRBJ2-5|-
CSVGPLSETQYF
TGCAGCGTTGGACCCTTATCGGAGACCCAGTACTTC
>TRBV27|-|TRBJ1-5|-
CASSSHQGQPQHF
TGTGCCAGCAGCTCCCACCAGGGGCAGCCCCAGCATTTT
>TRBV7-9|-|TRBJ1-1|-
CASSRTSNTEAFF
TGTGCCAGCAGCCGAACAAGCAACACTGAAGCTTTCTTT
>TRBV9|once|TRBJ1-2|-
CASSVGRWADYGYTF
TGTGCCAGCAGCGTAGGGAGATGGGCCGACTATGGCTACACCTTC
>TRBV30|-|TRBJ1-5|-
CAWSVQGGINQPQHF
TGTGCCTGGAGTGTACAAGGAGGGATCAATCAGCCCCAGCATTTT
>TRBV28|few|TRBJ1-6|TRBD1
CASSPRQGANSPLHF
TGTGCCAGCAGTCCCCGACAGGGGGCTAATTCACCCCTCCACTTT
>TRBV6-1|-|TRBJ1-2|-
CASSDPAGTKGYTF
TGTGCCAGCAGTGACCCTGCAGGGACGAAGGGCTACACCTTC
>TRBV30|-|TRBJ1-3|-
CAWSVSSTIYF
TGTGCCTGGAGTGTATCTTCGACCATATATTTT
>TRBV29-1|-|TRBJ1-3|-
CSVENSGTREDF
TGCAGCGTTGAAAATTCCGGGACCCGGGAAGATTTT
>TRBV30|-|TRBJ1-5|-
CAWSVLGDQPQHF
TGTGCCTGGAGTGTATTAGGGGACCAGCCCCAGCATTTT
>TRBV4-3|few|TRBJ2-5|-
CARGLYQETQYF
TGCGCCAGGGGACTTTACCAAGAGACCCAGTACTTC
>TRBV30|-|TRBJ1-1|-
CAWSVFERAFF
TGTGCCTGGAGTGTTTTTGAACGAGCTTTCTTT
>TRBV30|-|TRBJ2-7|-
CAWSVPVRDYEQYF
TGTGCCTGGAGTGTACCTGTCAGAGACTACGAGCAGTACTTC
>TRBV25-1|-|TRBJ2-1|-
CASSESATRREQFF
TGTGCCAGCAGTGAATCAGCCACCCGGCGAGAGCAGTTCTTC
>TRBV27|-|TRBJ1-2|TRBD1
CAASRTGVDGYTF
TGTGCCGCATCCCGAACAGGGGTAGATGGCTACACCTTC
>TRBV10-3|-|TRBJ2-5|-
CAISTGLELEETQYF
TGTGCCATCAGTACCGGGTTAGAGCTCGAAGAGACCCAGTACTTC
>TRBV30|-|TRBJ1-5|-
CAWSSLGINQPQHF
TGTGCCTGGAGCAGTCTGGGTATCAATCAGCCCCAGCATTTT
>TRBV7-8|-|TRBJ2-5|-
CASSPRQETQYF
TGTGCCAGCAGCCCCCGGCAGGAGACCCAGTACTTC
>TRBV29-1|-|TRBJ2-1|TRBD2
CSVEGLAGGASYNEQFF
TGCAGCGTTGAAGGGCTAGCGGGGGGAGCTTCCTACAATGAGCAGTTCTTC
>TRBV5-6|-|TRBJ2-7|-
CASSPGLQRSYEQYF
TGTGCCAGCAGCCCGGGACTCCAACGTTCCTACGAGCAGTACTTC
>TRBV29-1|-|TRBJ1-1|-
CSVEREVNTEAFF
TGCAGCGTTGAACGGGAGGTGAACACTGAAGCTTTCTTT